The 23 T cell receptor beta chains reported below all come from one sample, sequenced in a study of vaccination effects on CD4 cells after COVID-19. Sequencing was preceded by expansion of antigen-specific CD4+ T cells with viral peptide pools in the ViraFEST assay. Upon completion of approximately ten days in culture, CD4+ T cells were isolated. Participants each got two BNT162b2 or mRNA-1273 vaccine doses. Some clones are missing from TCRdb's copy, which holds only in-frame ones; the method was immunoSEQ multiplex PCR. Of some 30,000 clones listed, around four fifths are singletons. The antigens for these receptors are not known. This specimen consisted of CD4+ T cells from PBMCs cultured with HCoV-NL63 spike peptides, obtained after COVID-19 vaccination. These receptors all come from a human donor who received a COVID-19 vaccine. Some clones in this sample may be carry-over from other donors' samples.

The chain joins TRBV24-1 to TRBJ2-7; unclear D gene. The V gene lost 5 bases and the J gene lost 3 bases, with 13 bases spanning the gap. The CDR3 is 14 residues long. Germline lookup yields CDR1 KGHDR and CDR2 SFDVKD. This chain's CDR3 is CATSAHSGNYEQYV. CDR3 bases: TGTGCCACCAGTGCCCACTCGGGTAACTACGAGCAGTACGTC.

The chain employs TRBV19 and TRBJ2-5; D not resolved. In germline, CDR1 is LNHDA, CDR2 SQIVND (reference sequence). The CDR3 consists of 14 residues. V shed 4 bases and J shed 4 bases, with 13 bases lying between them. The CDR3 nucleotides read TGTGCCAGTAGTACCTCCTCAGCCGTAGAGACCCAGTACTTC. Amino acids: CASSTSSAVETQYF. Looking up the rest from reference TRBV19 and TRBJ2-5 gives the full variable domain: DGGITQSPKYLFRKEGQNVTLSCEQNLNHDAMYWYRQDPGQGLRLIYYSQIVNDFQKGDIAEGYSVSREKKESFPLTVTSAQKNPTAFYLCASSTSSAVETQYFGPGTRLLVL.

The chain joins TRBV5-6 to TRBJ1-4; D call uncertain. The CDR3 is 15 residues long. V lost 0 bases and J lost 7, with 13 bases in between. Germline assignment: CDR1 SGHDT and CDR2 YYEEEE. This CDR3 is CASSLAGSLGEKLFF. The CDR3 nucleotides are TGTGCCAGCAGCTTGGCTGGCTCCCTGGGTGAAAAACTGTTTTTT. Complete variable domain (other parts from reference TRBV5-6 and TRBJ1-4): DAGVTQSPTHLIKTRGQQVTLRCSPKSGHDTVSWYQQALGQGPQFIFQYYEEEERQRGNFPDRFSGHQFPNYSSELNVNALLLGDSALYLCASSLAGSLGEKLFFGSGTQLSVL.

This chain joins TRBV6-2 or TRBV6-3 and TRBJ2-1; D not certain. The CDR3 loop spans 15 amino acids. Trimming shortened V by 5 bases and J by 4 bases, and 15 bases separated the two germline ends. Germline CDR1 is MNHEY and CDR2 is SVGEGT. CDR3 in DNA: TGTGCCAGCAGTCCCATGATAGCCTCATACAATGAGCAGTTCTTC. Translating gives CASSPMIASYNEQFF.

The CDR3: CATSRSQETQYF. CDR3 DNA sequence: TGTGCCACCTCGCGCAGCCAAGAGACCCAGTACTTC. The chain employs TRBV24-1 and TRBJ2-5; D gene ambiguous. The V and J ends lost 9 bases and 1 base respectively, with 8 bases between them. Germline values: CDR1 KGHDR, CDR2 SFDVKD. CDR3 length equals 12 residues.

This sequence joins TRBV25-1 and TRBJ1-1; D call uncertain. The CDR3 covers 14 residues. CDR1 and CDR2 from the germline V gene are MGHDK and SYGVNS. Deletions cut 3 bases from V and 4 bases from J, with 12 bases between. The CDR3 region has the DNA TGTGCCAGCAGTGACGCATCCCGGAGCACTGAAGCTTTCTTT. Its translation is CASSDASRSTEAFF.

This chain links TRBV11-2 with TRBJ2-2; weak D call: TRBD2 (5 bases). V lost 1 base to trimming and J lost 4 bases, with 13 bases between them. CDR3 length equals 16 residues. Germline CDR1 and CDR2: SGHAT and FQNNGV. The CDR3 sequence is CASSLGGVGSTGELFF. The CDR3, as DNA: TGTGCCAGCAGCTTAGGAGGAGTAGGGAGCACCGGGGAGCTGTTTTTT.

This chain links TRBV24-1 with TRBJ2-5, with D perhaps TRBD1 or TRBD2 (5 bases each). CDR1 and CDR2 (germline): KGHDR, SFDVKD. The CDR3 contains 16 residues. The ends were cut back, 7 bases at V and 4 bases at J, with 21 bases in the middle. CDR3 sequence reads: CATSPKGAGRGETQYF. CDR3 nucleotides: TGTGCCACCAGCCCAAAAGGGGCAGGGAGAGGAGAGACCCAGTACTTC.

The V call is TRBV6-5, the J call TRBJ1-1; possible D gene TRBD1, 6 bases. This CDR3 contains 15 residues. Germline V CDR1 and CDR2: MNHEY, SVGAGI. Trimming shortened V by 5 bases and J by 1 base, and 14 bases separated the two germline ends. The DNA for the CDR3 is TGTGCCAGCAGTCCCTCGGGGGGGGCGAACACTGAAGCTTTCTTT. Protein: CASSPSGGANTEAFF.

The genes are TRBV3-1 (or the pseudogene TRBV3-2) and TRBJ1-3; no firm D call. V gave up 1 base and J gave up 2 bases, with 9 bases separating them. The CDR3 loop spans 15 amino acids. CDR1 and CDR2 (germline): LGHDT, YNNKEL (reference sequence). DNA for the CDR3: TGTGCCAGCAGCCAAGTAGACCGACCTGGAAACACCATATATTTT. It yields the protein CASSQVDRPGNTIYF.

This clone turned up a few times. The chain couples TRBV18 to TRBJ2-3; D unresolved. This CDR3 is built from 16 residues. Trimming removed 2 bases from V and 6 bases from J, with 18 bases in between. Germline V CDR1 and CDR2: KGHSH, LQKENI. The CDR3 protein is CASSPVWNSSPDTQYF. The CDR3 nucleotides are TGTGCCAGCTCACCAGTCTGGAATTCGAGTCCGGATACGCAGTATTTT.

The chain joins TRBV3-1 (or the pseudogene TRBV3-2) to TRBJ1-2; 7 bases match TRBD1. The CDR3 has 12 residues. Germline CDR1 reads LGHDT; CDR2 reads YNNKEL (reference sequence). V lost 2 bases, J lost 7 bases, and 1 base stayed unmatched. The CDR3 sequence: CASSQTGAGYTF. The CDR3 DNA is TGTGCCAGCAGCCAAACAGGGGCTGGCTACACCTTC.

The genes are TRBV20-1 and TRBJ1-5; 9 nucleotides line up with TRBD1. V was clipped by 3 bases and J by 6 bases; unmatched bases: 9. This CDR3 comprises 15 residues. The germline V gene has CDR1 DFQATT and CDR2 SNEGSKA (reference sequence). The CDR3 loop reads CSASAGTGISQPQHF. CDR3 sequence (DNA): TGCAGTGCTAGTGCCGGGACAGGGATAAGTCAGCCCCAGCATTTT.

This chain joins TRBV30 and TRBJ2-4, with a tentative D call TRBD1 (6 bases). Germline CDR1 is GTSNPN and CDR2 is SVGIG (reference sequence). The CDR3 is 14 residues long. Trimming removed 5 bases from V and 7 bases from J, with 18 bases in between. The CDR3 region is CAWGLGQSQNIQYF. The DNA of the CDR3 is TGTGCCTGGGGCCTAGGACAGTCCCAGAACATTCAGTACTTC.

This clone was detected only a few times. The chain employs TRBV6-4 and TRBJ2-1; TRBD2 matches 12 bases. CDR1 and CDR2 (germline): MRHNA, SNTAGT. The CDR3 runs to 16 residues. J lost 8 bases, V lost 0 bases, and 5 bases had no gene match. This CDR3 reads CASSDSSSGGAHEQFF. CDR3 in DNA: TGTGCCAGCAGTGACTCGTCTAGCGGGGGGGCGCATGAGCAGTTCTTC.

The V and J genes are TRBV19 and TRBJ1-2; TRBD1 matches 7 bases. J was trimmed by 0 bases and V by 4 bases; bases with no gene match: 5. Germline V gives CDR1 LNHDA, CDR2 SQIVND (reference sequence). CDR3 length: 15 residues. The CDR3 DNA is TGTGCCAGTAGTACCCGACAGGGAACTAACTATGGCTACACCTTC. As protein: CASSTRQGTNYGYTF.

This chain links TRBV19 with TRBJ1-3, with D tentatively TRBD1 (5 bases). Trimming pared 4 bases from V and 4 bases from J, leaving 14 bases between. The CDR3 has 15 amino acids. Germline lookup yields CDR1 LNHDA and CDR2 SQIVND (reference sequence). CDR3: CASSTGQGSGNTIYF. The CDR3, as DNA: TGTGCCAGTAGTACGGGGCAGGGCAGCGGAAACACCATATATTTT.

This clone was recorded only once. This chain uses TRBV11-2 with TRBJ1-2; weak D call: TRBD1 (5 bases). The CDR3 covers 13 residues. With 4 bases removed from V and 2 bases from J, the gap between germline ends came to 8 bases. The germline gives CDR1 SGHAT, CDR2 FQNNGV. CDR3 bases: TGTGCCAGCAGCTCGGGGGTGAACTATGGCTACACCTTC. Translation: CASSSGVNYGYTF.

This clone has more than one count but fewer than ten. The V and J genes are TRBV27 and TRBJ1-2; perhaps TRBD1 as D (6 bases). CDR1 is MNHEY and CDR2 is SMNVEV in the germline V gene (reference sequence). V lost 5 bases, J lost 4 bases, and 8 bases lay in between. CDR3 size: 12 residues. This CDR3 reads CASSPTGYGYTF. The CDR3 region has the DNA TGTGCCAGCAGTCCGACAGGCTATGGCTACACCTTC.

J is TRBJ1-2 and V is TRBV6-6, with 8 bases matching TRBD1. Germline trimming cut 6 bases from V and 0 bases from J; bases unmatched to any gene: 18. Per germline, CDR1 MNHNY and CDR2 SVGAGI (reference sequence). CDR3 length: 19 amino acids. The CDR3 loop reads CASSRWTGTDERANYGYTF. In DNA form, the CDR3 reads TGTGCCAGCAGCCGATGGACAGGGACAGATGAAAGGGCTAACTATGGCTACACCTTC.

This clone was detected once. The chain joins TRBV5-1 to TRBJ2-3, with 9 bases lining up with TRBD1. V gave up 2 bases and J gave up 1 base; unmatched junction bases: 2. Germline values: CDR1 SGHRS, CDR2 YFSETQ. The CDR3 is 15 residues long. In nucleotides, the CDR3 is TGCGCCAGCAGCTTAACAGGGGGCGGCACAGATACGCAGTATTTT. Translating gives CASSLTGGGTDTQYF.

J is TRBJ1-1 and V is TRBV5-1; D perhaps matches TRBD1 (5 bases). This CDR3 is built from 17 residues. The germline gives CDR1 SGHRS, CDR2 YFSETQ. The germline V and J ends were trimmed by 0 bases and 2 bases, with 17 bases remaining between them. CDR3: CASSLGGVSGGNTEAFF. The CDR3 DNA follows: TGCGCCAGCAGCTTGGGGGGGGTTTCAGGCGGAAACACTGAAGCTTTCTTT.

J is TRBJ1-4 and V is TRBV11-2, with no clear D. Trimming left V 3 bases short and J 1 base short, with 6 bases between. The CDR3 runs 14 residues. Germline V gene sequence: CDR1 SGHAT, CDR2 FQNNGV. DNA for the CDR3: TGTGCCAGCAGCTTCAGTCTAACTAATGAAAAACTGTTTTTT. This translates into CASSFSLTNEKLFF.